Described below is a single TCR beta chain sequence and its context. Antigen unknown. The primer mix had 60 Vbeta and 13 Jbeta primers. Profiled with immunoSEQ multiplex PCR; TCRdb holds only in-frame clones, not every one. There are approximately 140,000 clones in the sample; around 85% occur only once, and around 4.5% lies in the top ten. This entry comes from a study of cytomegalovirus exposure and HLA in healthy donors. Study-level results: Sequencing likely caused a cluster of highly shared sequence variants.

Germline-derived CDR1 and CDR2 are LGHNA and YSLEER. This CDR3 region has 15 residues. V was trimmed by 4 bases and J by 5 bases, leaving 14 bases between them. The receptor's source is a man in his forties in good health and CMV-seropositive. V is TRBV4-3 and J is TRBJ2-2, with D maybe TRBD2 (6 bases). Specimen: PBMCs. In DNA form, the CDR3 reads TGCGCCAGCAGCCGGAGGGACGGGGTAACCGGGGAGCTGTTTTTT. Protein: CASSRRDGVTGELFF.